These 24 T cell receptor beta chains came from one sample sequenced in a study of blood T cells in healthy people across ages. It was with a sample-barcoded 5' primer and a J-beta primer mix that a second PCR of roughly 7 to 12 cycles was run. From the 5' RACE reads, TCRdb called clonotypes with MiXCR, one entry per CDR3 protein. The sample shows some 690,000 distinct CDR3 sequences, 22% of them seen only once. The sequenced material came from blood. The receptor source for this set is a man aged 65-85 years in good health.

This clonotype was seen more than once but under ten times. The V call is TRBV9, the J call TRBJ2-4; 8 nucleotides line up with TRBD2. The length of the CDR3 is 20 residues. V lost 0 bases to trimming and J lost 0 bases; unmatched junction nucleotides: 14. Germline V gene data show CDR1 as SGDLS and CDR2 as YYNGEE. The CDR3 loop is CASSVGLAGNQPLAKNIQYF. The CDR3 coding sequence is TGTGCCAGCAGCGTAGGATTAGCGGGGAACCAGCCTTTAGCCAAAAACATTCAGTACTTC.

This chain connects TRBV19 to TRBJ2-5; 10 nucleotides match TRBD1. The J call is uncertain, as TRBJ2-7 better fits the DNA end. Germline CDR1 LNHDA, CDR2 SQIVND (reference sequence). This CDR3 is 13 amino acids long. The CDR3 loop reads CAVRDRGTYEQYF. The CDR3 region has the DNA TGTGCCGTCAGGGACAGGGGCACTTACGAGCAGTACTTC.

A few counts support this clonotype. V gene TRBV4-3 combines with J gene TRBJ1-2; TRBD1 matches 8 bases. CDR1 and CDR2 from the germline V gene are LGHNA and YSLEER. The J segment lost 8 bases and the V segment lost 3 bases, leaving 5 bases of the junction unmatched. This CDR3 is built from 13 residues. The CDR3 nucleotides read TGCGCCAGCAGCCACAACAGGGGGGGCGGCTACACCTTC. Protein: CASSHNRGGGYTF.

V is TRBV11-2 and J is TRBJ2-2, with TRBD2 matching over 14 bases. The germline V gene has CDR1 SGHAT and CDR2 FQNNGV. The J segment lost 5 bases and the V segment lost 5 bases, leaving 7 bases of the junction unmatched. The CDR3 totals 17 residues. DNA for the CDR3: TGTGCCAGCAGCGGCCGACTAGCGGGAGGGCGAACCGGGGAGCTGTTTTTT. Translating it yields CASSGRLAGGRTGELFF.

The sample holds a few counts of this clonotype. The V gene is TRBV24-1, the J gene TRBJ2-1; TRBD1 matches 7 bases. CDR1 and CDR2 (germline): KGHDR, SFDVKD. This CDR3 region has 17 residues. With V trimmed by 4 bases and J by 4 bases, 12 bases remained unmatched. CDR3 in amino acids: CATSETGVASSYNEQFF. The CDR3 region has the DNA TGTGCCACCAGTGAAACAGGGGTCGCTTCGTCTTACAATGAGCAGTTCTTC.

The genes are TRBV20-1 and TRBJ2-3; unclear D gene. The V end was cut by 3 bases, the J end by 3 bases, with 4 bases between. The CDR3 has 11 residues. Germline CDR1 DFQATT, CDR2 SNEGSKA (reference sequence). The CDR3 coding sequence is TGCAGTGCTAGTAAGACAGATACGCAGTATTTT. Encoded protein: CSASKTDTQYF.

The V and J genes are TRBV24-1 and TRBJ2-7, with 8 bases lining up with TRBD1. Germline V CDR1 and CDR2: KGHDR, SFDVKD. The CDR3 is 17 amino acids. The trim removed 0 bases at V and 0 bases at J, leaving 6 bases unmatched. CDR3 nucleotides: TGTGCCACCAGTGATTTGCCGACAGGGGACAGCTCCTACGAGCAGTACGTC. It specifies CATSDLPTGDSSYEQYV.

The chain recombines TRBV20-1 with TRBJ2-3, with D uncertain. V was shortened by 1 base and J by 4 bases, with 12 bases between the two germline ends. Germline V lookup: CDR1 DFQATT, CDR2 SNEGSKA (reference sequence). The CDR3 extends over 14 amino acids. CDR3 sequence: CSARAESAADTQYF. The DNA of the CDR3 is TGCAGTGCTAGAGCGGAGTCAGCTGCAGATACGCAGTATTTT.

The V call is TRBV14, the J call TRBJ2-1; D uncertain. The ends were cut back, 4 bases at V and 5 bases at J, with 15 bases in the middle. CDR3 length equals 15 residues. Germline-derived CDR1 and CDR2 are SGHDN and FVKESK. DNA of the CDR3: TGTGCCAGCAGCCCCCTCTCCGGAGTGAACAATGAGCAGTTCTTC. Translation: CASSPLSGVNNEQFF.

V and J are TRBV20-1 and TRBJ2-5, with TRBD1 matching over 7 bases. Germline-derived CDR1 and CDR2 are DFQATT and SNEGSKA (reference sequence). This CDR3 has 13 amino acids. Losses at the gene ends were 5 bases for V and 3 bases for J; bases not matched to a gene: 6. The CDR3 reads CSALRTGEETQYF. In DNA form, the CDR3 reads TGCAGTGCTCTTAGGACAGGCGAAGAGACCCAGTACTTC.

V gene TRBV6-1 combines with J gene TRBJ1-2, with 7 bases that match TRBD1. V was pared by 6 bases and J by 4 bases, with 14 bases of the junction left unmatched. In germline, CDR1 is MNHNS, CDR2 SASEGT. CDR3 length equals 16 residues. In nucleotides, the CDR3 is TGTGCCAGCAGGGGACAGAGTCTTCTTGTCGGCTATGGCTACACCTTC. As protein: CASRGQSLLVGYGYTF.

This clonotype turned up a few times. V is TRBV6-5 and J is TRBJ2-5; D tentatively fits TRBD1 or TRBD2 (5 bases each). Germline CDR1 is MNHEY and CDR2 is SVGAGI. The CDR3 runs to 13 residues. Trimming took 7 bases from V and 4 from J, leaving 13 bases between them. The CDR3 nucleotides are TGTGCCAGCACCCCTCCGGGGCGAGAGACCCAGTACTTC. This encodes CASTPPGRETQYF.

The chain couples TRBV12-3 or TRBV12-4 to TRBJ1-1, with D perhaps TRBD1 (5 bases). Trimming shortened V by 8 bases and J by 5 bases, and 18 bases separated the two germline ends. This CDR3 has 14 residues. The CDR3 protein is CASLWMGRETEAFF. The CDR3 nucleotides are TGTGCCAGCTTGTGGATGGGGCGAGAGACTGAAGCTTTCTTT.

This clonotype turned up a few times. Here the CDR3 reads CSARTGVVAGELFF. The CDR3 DNA reads as TGCAGTGCTAGAACAGGGGTTGTCGCCGGGGAGCTGTTTTTT. V usage is TRBV20-1 and J usage is TRBJ2-2, with 7 bases that match TRBD1. The germline V gene encodes CDR1 DFQATT and CDR2 SNEGSKA (reference sequence). J gave up 6 bases and V 2 bases, and 6 bases lay outside the gene matches. This CDR3 contains 14 residues.

This clonotype was found a few times. The chain combines TRBV19 with TRBJ2-5; 9 bases are a match to TRBD1. Near its end, the DNA agrees better with TRBJ2-1, so the J call may be wrong. Germline V gives CDR1 LNHDA, CDR2 SQIVND (reference sequence). The CDR3 has 19 amino acids. This chain's CDR3 is CASSGTGIREKGTGVEQFF. CDR3 coding DNA: TGTGCCAGTAGTGGGACAGGGATTAGGGAGAAGGGAACAGGGGTTGAGCAGTTCTTC.

The rearrangement links TRBV29-1 to TRBJ1-1; 12 bases line up with TRBD1. Per the germline V gene, CDR1 is SQVTM and CDR2 is ANQGSEA. V was clipped by 6 bases and J by 3 bases; unmatched bases: 8. The length of the CDR3 is 15 residues. The CDR3 DNA is TGCAGCGTCCGGGACAGGGGGCGCGGGGACACTGAAGCTTTCTTT. Translated, it gives CSVRDRGRGDTEAFF. The whole variable domain, filled in from reference TRBV29-1 and TRBJ1-1, reads SAVISQKPSRDICQRGTSLTIQCQVDSQVTMMFWYRQQPGQSLTLIATANQGSEATYESGFVIDKFPISRPNLTFSTLTVSNMSPEDSSIYLCSVRDRGRGDTEAFFGQGTRLTVV.

This clonotype was recorded many times. V gene TRBV12-3 or TRBV12-4 combines with J gene TRBJ2-5, with D tentatively TRBD2 (5 bases). The CDR3 sequence is 16 residues long. Trimming removed 2 bases from V and 0 bases from J, with 13 bases in between. DNA of the CDR3: TGTGCCAGCAGTTTAATCGGGATAGCGCACCAAGAGACCCAGTACTTC. Protein: CASSLIGIAHQETQYF.

This clonotype has only a few counts. The chain carries TRBV14 and TRBJ2-5; D tentatively reads TRBD1 or TRBD2 (6 bases each). Judging by the DNA end, TRBJ2-1 fits better; the J call may be wrong. The CDR3 totals 14 residues. Germline V gene data show CDR1 as SGHDN and CDR2 as FVKESK. The CDR3 here is CASNSLGGWDEQFF. Written as DNA, the CDR3 is TGTGCCAGCAACTCCCTGGGGGGCTGGGATGAGCAGTTCTTC.

The chain combines TRBV27 with TRBJ2-3; TRBD2 is a possible D gene (5 bases). CDR1 MNHEY and CDR2 SMNVEV come from the germline V gene (reference sequence). V lost 5 bases and J 1 base, leaving 16 bases between the germline ends. The CDR3 is 16 amino acids. The CDR3: CASSPFGRLGTDTQYF. CDR3 nucleotides: TGTGCCAGCAGTCCTTTTGGGAGATTGGGCACAGATACGCAGTATTTT.

V is TRBV6-6 and J is TRBJ2-1; tentative D call: TRBD1 (6 bases). CDR3 length: 14 residues. The V end was cut by 6 bases, the J end by 2 bases, with 11 bases between. From germline, CDR1 is MNHNY and CDR2 SVGAGI (reference sequence). The CDR3 sequence is CASRFGQTYNEQFF. The CDR3 DNA reads as TGTGCCAGCAGATTCGGACAGACCTACAATGAGCAGTTCTTC.

In its sample, this clonotype was seen a few times. The rearrangement uses TRBV2 and TRBJ1-6, with 10 bases aligning to TRBD1. The V gene's germline CDR1 is SNHLY and CDR2 FYNNEI. Trimming took 5 bases from V and 9 from J; bases not matched to a gene: 7. The CDR3 loop spans 15 amino acids. The CDR3 is CASSSRQGAPSPLHF. The CDR3, as DNA: TGTGCCAGCAGTTCTCGACAGGGGGCTCCTTCACCCCTCCACTTT.

DNA for the CDR3: TGCAGTGCTAGAGATCCCACTGTACCCCCGGCTGATACGCAGTATTTT. Amino acid sequence: CSARDPTVPPADTQYF. The chain joins TRBV20-1 to TRBJ2-3; D is uncertain. V gave up 0 bases and J gave up 6 bases, with 19 bases separating them. The germline V gene has CDR1 DFQATT and CDR2 SNEGSKA (reference sequence). CDR3 length: 16 residues.

This clonotype showed up just a few times. The rearrangement links TRBV11-2 to TRBJ1-5; no definite D call. CDR1 is SGHAT, CDR2 FQNNGV, per germline. The CDR3 covers 15 residues. Trimming cost V 3 bases and J 5 bases, with 14 bases left between them. As DNA, the CDR3 is TGTGCCAGCAGCTTGGGCAGTCAGGCCCATCAGCCCCAGCATTTT. This encodes CASSLGSQAHQPQHF.

This clonotype has at least ten counts. The gene calls are TRBV3-1 and TRBJ1-1; D is uncertain. Germline CDR1 reads LGHDT; CDR2 reads YNNKEL (reference sequence). This CDR3 is built from 11 residues. V was clipped by 1 base and J by 8 bases, with 5 bases between them. The CDR3 DNA reads TGTGCCAGCAGCCAAGTAGGGGAAGCTTTCTTT. It translates to CASSQVGEAFF.